A single sample gave rise to the 30 T cell receptor beta chains below, sequenced in a study of blood T cell repertoires in COVID-19. TCRdb keeps only in-frame clones here, not all; method: immunoSEQ multiplex PCR. The repertoire holds roughly 280,000 clones, with approximately 90% as singletons. Sequencing used peripheral blood. These receptors all stem from a woman between 50 and 59 years old who had recovered from COVID-19.

The chain carries TRBV3-1 (or the pseudogene TRBV3-2) and TRBJ1-2; tentative D call: TRBD1 (5 bases). This CDR3 is built from 14 residues. Looked up from germline, CDR1 is LGHDT and CDR2 is YNNKEL (reference sequence). V lost 6 bases and J 7 bases, leaving 18 bases between the germline ends. In nucleotides, the CDR3 is TGTGCCAGCAGGCGGGAGATTTCAGGGAGTGGCTACACCTTC. Translated, it gives CASRREISGSGYTF.

This chain uses TRBV19 with TRBJ1-4; D not certain. The CDR3 is 12 amino acids. Trimming stripped 3 bases from V and 6 bases from J, with 5 bases between. From germline, CDR1 is LNHDA and CDR2 SQIVND (reference sequence). The CDR3 protein is CASSMQDEKLFF. The CDR3 coding sequence is TGTGCCAGTAGTATGCAGGATGAAAAACTGTTTTTT.

This chain uses TRBV6-6 with TRBJ2-7; perhaps TRBD2 as D (5 bases). The length of the CDR3 is 15 residues. V lost 6 bases to trimming and J lost 3 bases, with 18 bases between them. Germline V gives CDR1 MNHNY, CDR2 SVGAGI (reference sequence). CDR3 bases: TGTGCCAGCAGCCAGCCGGGGTCACTAGACTACGAGCAGTACTTC. Translation: CASSQPGSLDYEQYF.

This sequence joins TRBV6-1 and TRBJ1-1; 7 bases align to TRBD1. The CDR3 contains 16 residues. Germline-derived CDR1 and CDR2 are MNHNS and SASEGT. Trimming took 3 bases from V and 2 from J; bases not matched to a gene: 9. The CDR3 region is CASSDDRAGPNTEAFF. The CDR3, as DNA: TGTGCCAGCAGTGATGACAGGGCGGGACCTAACACTGAAGCTTTCTTT.

This clone was recorded once. This chain links TRBV6-5 with TRBJ1-2; D remains unclear. Germline V gene sequence: CDR1 MNHEY, CDR2 SVGAGI. Trimming took 4 bases from V and 7 from J, leaving 10 bases between them. There are 12 residues in the CDR3. This CDR3 is CASSSPLFGYTF. CDR3 sequence (DNA): TGTGCCAGCAGTTCCCCCCTCTTTGGCTACACCTTC.

The CDR3 protein is CASSARDRGGYTF. The CDR3 DNA is TGTGCCAGCAGCGCCCGGGACAGGGGAGGCTACACCTTC. This chain joins TRBV3-1 (or the pseudogene TRBV3-2) and TRBJ1-2, with TRBD1 matching 10 bases. The CDR3 is 13 amino acids. Trimming removed 5 bases from V and 8 bases from J; junction bases left unmatched: 5. Germline values: CDR1 LGHDT, CDR2 YNNKEL (reference sequence).

This clone has just a few counts. V is TRBV3-1 (or the pseudogene TRBV3-2) and J is TRBJ2-3; 9 nucleotides line up with TRBD2. With V trimmed by 6 bases and J by 0 bases, 19 bases remained unmatched. This CDR3 is built from 20 residues. Germline lookup yields CDR1 LGHDT and CDR2 YNNKEL (reference sequence). Here the CDR3 DNA reads TGTGCCAGCAGTCATCAAAGTCAGGCGGGGGGGCCAAATAGCACAGATACGCAGTATTTT. Protein: CASSHQSQAGGPNSTDTQYF.

V and J are TRBV5-8 and TRBJ1-1, with 9 nucleotides matching TRBD1. Per germline, CDR1 SGHTS and CDR2 YDEGEE. The CDR3 spans 15 residues. The ends lost 7 bases at V and 2 bases at J; junction bases unmatched: 9. The CDR3 nucleotides are TGTGCCAGCGGACAGGGGATAACAAAAAACACTGAAGCTTTCTTT. Amino acids: CASGQGITKNTEAFF.

This clone has just one count. The chain is built from TRBV12-3 or TRBV12-4 and TRBJ1-1, with 9 bases that match TRBD1. CDR3 length: 13 residues. V was pared by 1 base and J by 9 bases, with 3 bases of the junction left unmatched. CDR3 in DNA: TGTGCCAGCAGTTTAGACAGGGGGCCGCAAGCTTTCTTT. This gives the protein CASSLDRGPQAFF.

This clone was recorded once. The chain combines TRBV6-4 with TRBJ1-5; D is ambiguous. The V end was cut by 6 bases, the J end by 0 bases, with 12 bases between. The length of the CDR3 is 15 residues. In germline, CDR1 is MRHNA, CDR2 SNTAGT. CDR3 bases: TGTGCCAGCAGGGCGACGGGGAATAGCAATCAGCCCCAGCATTTT. Its translation is CASRATGNSNQPQHF.

V gene TRBV4-2 combines with J gene TRBJ1-1; D possibly corresponds to TRBD1 (6 bases). Germline CDR1 and CDR2: LGHNA and YNFKEQ. The V end lost 2 bases, the J end lost 4 bases, and 20 bases lay between the germline ends. This CDR3 is built from 17 residues. CDR3 nucleotide sequence: TGTGCCAGCAGCCAACTCCGGGACAACTTGAGGGGCACTGAAGCTTTCTTT. Amino acids: CASSQLRDNLRGTEAFF.

The chain links TRBV7-2 to TRBJ1-2; 7 nucleotides agree with TRBD1. The ends lost 4 bases at V and 6 bases at J; junction bases unmatched: 5. The CDR3 contains 13 residues. Germline lookup yields CDR1 SGHTA and CDR2 FQGNSA. Here the CDR3 reads CASSSQGWHGYTF. The CDR3 nucleotides are TGTGCCAGCAGCTCACAGGGGTGGCATGGCTACACCTTC. Full variable domain (rest looked up from reference TRBV7-2 and TRBJ1-2): GAGVSQSPSNKVTEKGKDVELRCDPISGHTALYWYRQSLGQGLEFLIYFQGNSAPDKSGLPSDRFSAERTGGSVSTLTIQRTQQEDSAVYLCASSSQGWHGYTFGSGTRLTVV.

J is TRBJ2-2 and V is TRBV11-2, with 8 bases matching TRBD1. This CDR3 contains 14 residues. The J segment lost 5 bases and the V segment lost 7 bases, leaving 6 bases of the junction unmatched. Germline V CDR1 and CDR2: SGHAT, FQNNGV. The CDR3 is CASIQGAGTGELFF. Here the CDR3 DNA reads TGTGCCAGCATCCAGGGGGCTGGTACCGGGGAGCTGTTTTTT.

The chain combines TRBV6-5 with TRBJ1-1; 8 bases fit TRBD1. Trimming removed 6 bases from V and 6 bases from J; junction bases left unmatched: 12. The CDR3 length is 15 residues. Germline V gene data show CDR1 as MNHEY and CDR2 as SVGAGI. The chain's CDR3 is CASRTGQGKAAEAFF. In nucleotides, the CDR3 is TGTGCCAGCAGGACTGGACAGGGAAAAGCGGCTGAAGCTTTCTTT.

V gene TRBV27 combines with J gene TRBJ1-2; 9 positions agree with TRBD1. The germline V gene encodes CDR1 MNHEY and CDR2 SMNVEV (reference sequence). CDR3 length: 14 amino acids. J lost 3 bases, V lost 10 bases, and 9 bases had no gene match. CDR3 nucleotide sequence: TGTGCCATCGACGTGGGACAGGGATACTATGGCTACACCTTC. It encodes CAIDVGQGYYGYTF.

J is TRBJ2-5 and V is TRBV10-3, with no clear D. V was trimmed by 5 bases and J by 4 bases, leaving 8 bases between them. In germline, CDR1 is ENHRY, CDR2 SYGVKD. This CDR3 is 12 amino acids long. The CDR3 DNA is TGTGCCATCAGTATGCCGCGAGAGACCCAGTACTTC. Translated: CAISMPRETQYF.

This clone was observed a few times. The gene calls are TRBV5-4 and TRBJ2-5, with a possible D match to TRBD2 (5 bases). Germline V CDR1 and CDR2: SGHNT, YYREEE (reference sequence). V gave up 7 bases and J gave up 3 bases, with 13 bases separating them. The CDR3 consists of 13 residues. The CDR3 sequence: CASRVALEETQYF. For the CDR3, the DNA is TGTGCCAGCCGGGTAGCGTTAGAAGAGACCCAGTACTTC.

This sequence joins TRBV19 and TRBJ1-6; D unclear. V lost 3 bases to trimming and J lost 4 bases, with 7 bases between them. The CDR3 consists of 14 residues. Germline V gene sequence: CDR1 LNHDA, CDR2 SQIVND (reference sequence). The CDR3 DNA sequence: TGTGCCAGTAGTATGAGAGGATATAATTCACCCCTCCACTTT. Protein product: CASSMRGYNSPLHF.

CDR3 sequence reads: CASSSWNTGELFF. For the CDR3, the DNA is TGTGCCAGCAGCTCTTGGAACACCGGGGAGCTGTTTTTT. This chain links TRBV7-2 with TRBJ2-2; no firm D call. The CDR3 sequence is 13 residues long. From germline, CDR1 is SGHTA and CDR2 FQGNSA. Between the trimmed V and J ends, which lost 4 bases and 1 base, there was a span of 4 bases.

The rearrangement joins TRBV5-1 to TRBJ2-3, with a weak D call TRBD1 (5 bases). There are 16 residues in the CDR3. Germline values: CDR1 SGHRS, CDR2 YFSETQ. V was pared by 4 bases and J by 2 bases, with 17 bases between. The CDR3 DNA follows: TGCGCCAGCAGCGTAACAGGCCTTACCTACACAGATACGCAGTATTTT. This gives the protein CASSVTGLTYTDTQYF.

The gene calls are TRBV13 and TRBJ1-2, with 9 bases aligning to TRBD1. Germline lookup yields CDR1 PRHDT and CDR2 FYEKMQ (reference sequence). There are 16 residues in the CDR3. Trimming removed 3 bases from V and 4 bases from J; junction bases left unmatched: 9. The CDR3 reads CASSFRAPTGGYGYTF. The CDR3 DNA follows: TGTGCCAGCAGCTTTCGGGCTCCGACAGGGGGCTATGGCTACACCTTC.

This clone was seen just once. The chain links TRBV18 to TRBJ1-5; TRBD1 might be the D (6 bases). Trimming removed 6 bases at V and 5 bases at J, with 11 bases between. Germline assignment: CDR1 KGHSH and CDR2 LQKENI. The CDR3 spans 13 residues. The CDR3 DNA reads TGTGCCAGCTCGTCACACAGGGATCAGCCCCAGCATTTT. It translates to CASSSHRDQPQHF.

The chain has TRBV9 and TRBJ1-2; TRBD1 agrees at 12 bases. Germline V gene sequence: CDR1 SGDLS, CDR2 YYNGEE. The CDR3 has 19 residues. V trimming: 0 bases; J trimming: 0 bases; junction bases outside the gene matches: 9. The CDR3, as DNA: TGTGCCAGCAGCGTAGGGAGCCGGGACAGGGGGCGACCTAACTATGGCTACACCTTC. Translating gives CASSVGSRDRGRPNYGYTF.

This chain connects TRBV28 to TRBJ1-2, with TRBD1 as a possible D gene (6 bases). V was shortened by 5 bases and J by 7 bases, with 17 bases between the two germline ends. Germline values: CDR1 MDHEN, CDR2 SYDVKM. This CDR3 has 14 residues. The CDR3 coding sequence is TGTGCCAGCAGTCTCACAGGGACCAGCGGTGGCTACACCTTC. Protein product: CASSLTGTSGGYTF.

The chain has TRBV21-1 and TRBJ1-6; the table's D call, TRBD1, has no DNA check behind it. TRBV21-1 is a listed pseudogene. CDR3 length: 18 amino acids. CDR3 bases: TGTGCCAGCAGCTCATGGGACAGGCCTTCCAACTATAATTCACCCCTCCACTTT. Translation: CASSSWDRPSNYNSPLHF.

The J gene is TRBJ2-7, the V gene TRBV6-5; a possible D gene is TRBD2 (5 bases). Between the trimmed V and J ends, which lost 0 bases and 0 bases, there was a span of 9 bases. CDR3 length: 15 residues. Germline V gives CDR1 MNHEY, CDR2 SVGAGI. CDR3 sequence: CASSYSSGDSYEQYF. The CDR3 nucleotides are TGTGCCAGCAGTTACTCCTCCGGGGACTCCTACGAGCAGTACTTC.

The V and J genes are TRBV6-5 and TRBJ2-5, with 8 positions matching TRBD2. Germline lookup yields CDR1 MNHEY and CDR2 SVGAGI. CDR3 length: 14 residues. Trimming took 4 bases from V and 4 from J; bases not matched to a gene: 5. The CDR3 here is CASSSAGGGETQYF. Written as DNA, the CDR3 is TGTGCCAGCAGTTCCGCGGGGGGCGGAGAGACCCAGTACTTC.

This clone was seen only a few times. The chain has TRBV9 and TRBJ2-7; D possibly corresponds to TRBD2 (6 bases). This CDR3 has 15 amino acids. Germline V gene lookup returns CDR1 SGDLS and CDR2 YYNGEE. V dropped 0 bases and J dropped 0 bases, with 10 bases sitting between them. In DNA form, the CDR3 reads TGTGCCAGCAGCGTAGCTGTCGGGAGCTCCTACGAGCAGTACTTC. The encoded protein is CASSVAVGSSYEQYF.

The chain carries TRBV30 and TRBJ1-2; D gene unclear. The CDR3 runs to 12 residues. Germline CDR1 reads GTSNPN; CDR2 reads SVGIG (reference sequence). V lost 1 base to trimming and J lost 0 bases, with 3 bases between them. The CDR3: CAWSGANYGYTF. The CDR3 bases are TGTGCCTGGAGTGGCGCTAACTATGGCTACACCTTC.

The genes are TRBV29-1 and TRBJ2-3; 9 bases agree with TRBD1. With V trimmed by 4 bases and J by 7 bases, 6 bases remained unmatched. The germline CDR1 and CDR2 sequences are SQVTM and ANQGSEA. The CDR3 extends over 13 amino acids. The DNA of the CDR3 is TGCAGCGTTGGGGGACAGGGATTACATACGCAGTATTTT. As protein: CSVGGQGLHTQYF.